This T cell receptor (beta chain) was documented in a study of molecular identifiers for immune sequencing clone quantification. Study-wide results and caveats: Over 98% of CMV-specific effector molecules, but under 1% of naive ones, were in clones above 20 copies.

Germline lookup yields CDR1 SGHRS and CDR2 YFSETQ. V lost 0 bases and J lost 7, with 16 bases in between. The CDR3 loop spans 16 amino acids. This clonotype has only a few counts. What it recognizes is unknown. Sorted inputs of about 20,000 to 1,000,000 cells, with 10%, 30% or 50% RNA, yielded naive CD8 libraries. TCRdb re-analysed the PCR reads in MiXCR, keeping a single row per CDR3 protein. The sample records approximately 670,000 distinct CDR3 sequences, 15% to 20% being singletons. The sequence derives from a human donor in good health. Some libraries in this study had Jurkat cell RNA spiked in. Sequences were obtained from naive CD8+ T cells from blood, with Jurkat cell RNA spiked in. Specified subset: FACS-sorted CD8+CD4-CCR7+CD45RA+ naive T cells. The chain carries TRBV5-1 and TRBJ1-4, with D hard to call. This CDR3 reads CASSLDGKEVGEKLFF. CDR3 sequence (DNA): TGCGCCAGCAGCTTGGATGGGAAGGAGGTCGGTGAAAAACTGTTTTTT.